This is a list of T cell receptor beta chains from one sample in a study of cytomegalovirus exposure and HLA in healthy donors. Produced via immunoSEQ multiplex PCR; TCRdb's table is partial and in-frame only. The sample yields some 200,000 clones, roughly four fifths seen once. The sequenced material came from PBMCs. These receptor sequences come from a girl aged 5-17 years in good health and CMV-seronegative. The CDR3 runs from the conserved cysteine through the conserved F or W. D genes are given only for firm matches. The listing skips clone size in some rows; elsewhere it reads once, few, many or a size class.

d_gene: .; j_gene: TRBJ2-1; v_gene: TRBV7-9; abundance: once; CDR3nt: TGTGCCAGCAGCGTATGGGGAGGGGGGGGGTTGGTGGGTGAGCAGTTCTTC; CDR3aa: CASSVWGGGGLVGEQFF
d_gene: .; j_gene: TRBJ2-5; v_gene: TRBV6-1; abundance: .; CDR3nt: TGTGCCAGCAGTGACAGGGGAGAGACCCAGTACTTC; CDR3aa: CASSDRGETQYF
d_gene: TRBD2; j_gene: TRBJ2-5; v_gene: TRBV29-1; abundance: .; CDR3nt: TGCAGCCTTACATCTCTAGCGGGCCAAGAGACCCAGTACTTC; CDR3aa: CSLTSLAGQETQYF
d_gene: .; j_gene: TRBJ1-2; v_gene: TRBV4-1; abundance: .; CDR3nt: TGCGCCAGCAGCCAAGATCAGGGGATGGACTATGGCTACACCTTC; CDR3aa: CASSQDQGMDYGYTF
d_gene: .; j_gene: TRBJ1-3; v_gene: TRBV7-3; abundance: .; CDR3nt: TGTGCCAGCAGCTTAGGAGCTGGAAACACCATATATTTT; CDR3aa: CASSLGAGNTIYF
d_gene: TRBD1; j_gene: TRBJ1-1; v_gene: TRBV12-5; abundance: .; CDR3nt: TGTGCTAGTGGTTTGCAGACAGGGGCACTTGAAGCTTTCTTT; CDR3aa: CASGLQTGALEAFF
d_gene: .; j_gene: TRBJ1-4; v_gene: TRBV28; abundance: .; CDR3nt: TGTGCCAGCAGTTCCCCGTCAAGAGCAACTAATGAAAAACTGTTTTTT; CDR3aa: CASSSPSRATNEKLFF
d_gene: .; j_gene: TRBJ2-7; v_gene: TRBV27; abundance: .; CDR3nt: TGTGCCAGCAGTCCTCGTGATCGAGACGAGCAGTACTTC; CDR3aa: CASSPRDRDEQYF
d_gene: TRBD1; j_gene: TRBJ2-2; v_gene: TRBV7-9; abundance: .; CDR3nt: TGTGCCAGCAGCTTTAAGTGGACAGGGAACACCGGGGAGCTGTTTTTT; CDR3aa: CASSFKWTGNTGELFF
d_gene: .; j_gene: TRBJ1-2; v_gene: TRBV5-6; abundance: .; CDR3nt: TGTGCCAGCAGCTTGGCCTCGTTCGGCTATGGCTACACCTTC; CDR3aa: CASSLASFGYGYTF
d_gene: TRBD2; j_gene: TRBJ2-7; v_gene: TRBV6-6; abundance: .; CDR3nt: TGTGCCAGCAACCACTTAGCGGGAGGGCGTTACGAGCAGTACTTC; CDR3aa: CASNHLAGGRYEQYF